The 10 T cell receptor beta chains presented below share a single source sample, sequenced in a study of glioma-infiltrating T cells after dendritic cell vaccination. TCRdb's table, derived via immunoSEQ multiplex PCR, lists solely in-frame clones and lacks some. This sample has tens of thousands of clones; 81% occur once, and the top ten carry roughly 8.2%. The sequencing here drew on blood, taken before dendritic cell vaccination. These TCRs come from a human donor with glioblastoma.

This chain connects TRBV10-2 to TRBJ1-5; D may be TRBD1 (6 bases). The germline CDR1 and CDR2 sequences are WSHSY and SAAADI. The CDR3 runs to 14 residues. V shed 3 bases and J shed 6 bases, with 12 bases lying between them. The CDR3 loop is CASSETGRGQPQHF. CDR3 sequence (DNA): TGCGCCAGCAGTGAAACAGGGAGGGGTCAGCCCCAGCATTTT.

V gene TRBV6-1 combines with J gene TRBJ1-2; 7 bases agree with TRBD1. This CDR3 is built from 14 residues. Looked up from germline, CDR1 is MNHNS and CDR2 is SASEGT. Unmatched junction bases numbered 13, after V lost 10 bases and J lost 5 bases. CDR3 in DNA: TGTGCCATTAGACACCGGGACAGTCCATATGGCTACACCTTC. It encodes CAIRHRDSPYGYTF.

The rearrangement uses TRBV7-3 and TRBJ2-1; weak D call: TRBD2 (6 bases). The ends were cut back, 5 bases at V and 5 bases at J, with 10 bases in the middle. The CDR3 is 13 residues long. Germline V lookup: CDR1 SGHTA, CDR2 FQGTGA. CDR3 in amino acids: CASSPGVNNEQFF. The CDR3 nucleotides read TGTGCCAGCAGCCCGGGGGTTAACAATGAGCAGTTCTTC.

The chain recombines TRBV5-1 with TRBJ2-7, with 8 bases fitting TRBD2. Trimming at V came to 4 bases and at J to 1 base, leaving 10 bases not matched to a gene. The CDR3 contains 16 residues. The germline CDR1 and CDR2 sequences are SGHRS and YFSETQ. The CDR3 DNA reads TGCGCCAGCAGCCCCGGTAGCGGGGCTGAATCCTACGAGCAGTACTTC. This sequence encodes CASSPGSGAESYEQYF.

This chain uses TRBV18 with TRBJ1-2; no firm D call. The V end was cut by 2 bases, the J end by 2 bases, with 12 bases between. Germline assignment: CDR1 KGHSH and CDR2 LQKENI. This CDR3 spans 15 amino acids. The CDR3 loop is CASSPEGRRNYGYTF. For the CDR3, the DNA is TGTGCCAGCTCACCAGAGGGCCGGAGGAACTATGGCTACACCTTC.

The sample holds a few counts of this clone. The chain uses TRBV5-4 and TRBJ1-1; D might be TRBD1 (5 bases). CDR1 and CDR2 from the germline V gene are SGHNT and YYREEE (reference sequence). The CDR3 totals 15 residues. V lost 0 bases, J lost 2 bases, and 11 bases lay in between. CDR3 sequence (DNA): TGTGCCAGCAGCTTGGAAGCGACAGTAAACACTGAAGCTTTCTTT. It specifies CASSLEATVNTEAFF.

The V and J genes are TRBV15 and TRBJ1-1; 8 bases match TRBD1. CDR1 is LNHNV, CDR2 YYDKDF, per germline (reference sequence). V shed 0 bases, J shed 4 bases, and the junction held 4 bases outside the gene matches. The length of the CDR3 is 15 residues. Here the CDR3 reads CATSRDRGRVTEAFF. CDR3 coding DNA: TGTGCCACCAGCAGAGACAGGGGGCGCGTCACTGAAGCTTTCTTT.

The chain combines TRBV4-2 with TRBJ2-3; D is unclear. The germline V and J ends were trimmed by 1 base and 2 bases, with 7 bases remaining between them. The length of the CDR3 is 14 residues. Germline CDR1 is LGHNA and CDR2 is YNFKEQ. CDR3 DNA sequence: TGTGCCAGCAGCCAAGGAGAACTCACAGATACGCAGTATTTT. It is translated as CASSQGELTDTQYF.

The V gene is TRBV29-1, the J gene TRBJ2-5; TRBD2 aligns across 7 bases. Trimming at V came to 3 bases and at J to 2 bases, leaving 0 bases not matched to a gene. This CDR3 is 12 amino acids long. Per germline, CDR1 SQVTM and CDR2 ANQGSEA. CDR3 DNA: TGCAGCGTTGAGGGACTACAAGAGACCCAGTACTTC. As protein: CSVEGLQETQYF.

The rearrangement links TRBV6-1 to TRBJ1-5; D is unclear. The V end lost 5 bases, the J end lost 4 bases, and 6 bases lay between the germline ends. Germline V lookup: CDR1 MNHNS, CDR2 SASEGT. There are 12 residues in the CDR3. In nucleotides, the CDR3 is TGTGCCAGCAGTTCAGGTAATCAGCCCCAGCATTTT. It encodes CASSSGNQPQHF.